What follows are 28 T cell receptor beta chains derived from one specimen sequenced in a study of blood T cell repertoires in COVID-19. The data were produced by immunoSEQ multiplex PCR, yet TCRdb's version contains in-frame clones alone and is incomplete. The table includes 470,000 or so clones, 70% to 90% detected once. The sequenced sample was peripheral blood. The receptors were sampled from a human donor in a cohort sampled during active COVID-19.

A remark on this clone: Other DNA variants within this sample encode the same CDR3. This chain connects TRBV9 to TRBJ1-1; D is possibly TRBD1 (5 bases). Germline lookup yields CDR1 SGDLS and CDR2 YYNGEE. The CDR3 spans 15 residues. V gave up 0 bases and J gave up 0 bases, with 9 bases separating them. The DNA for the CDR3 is TGTGCCAGCAGCGTAGGGCCGGACATGAACACTGAAGCTTTCTTT. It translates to CASSVGPDMNTEAFF.

The CDR3 here is CASSPGQGGSDTQYF. The CDR3 DNA is TGTGCCAGCAGCCCCGGACAGGGGGGATCAGATACGCAGTATTTT. The chain has TRBV4-2 and TRBJ2-3, with 10 bases that match TRBD1. Trimming cost V 4 bases and J 4 bases; bases outside gene matches: 5. The CDR3 runs 15 residues. Per the germline V gene, CDR1 is LGHNA and CDR2 is YNFKEQ.

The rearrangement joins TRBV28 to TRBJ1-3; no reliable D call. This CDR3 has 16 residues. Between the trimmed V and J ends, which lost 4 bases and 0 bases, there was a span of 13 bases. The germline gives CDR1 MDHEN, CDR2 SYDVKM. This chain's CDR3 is CASSSLPAHSGNTIYF. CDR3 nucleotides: TGTGCCAGCAGTTCCCTCCCCGCACACTCTGGAAACACCATATATTTT.

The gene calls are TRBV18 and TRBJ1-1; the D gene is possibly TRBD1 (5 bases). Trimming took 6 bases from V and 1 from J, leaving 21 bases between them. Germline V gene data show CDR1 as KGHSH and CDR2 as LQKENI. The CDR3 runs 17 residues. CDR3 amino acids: CASSVAGTRETNTEAFF. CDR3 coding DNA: TGTGCCAGCTCTGTAGCGGGGACGAGGGAGACGAACACTGAAGCTTTCTTT.

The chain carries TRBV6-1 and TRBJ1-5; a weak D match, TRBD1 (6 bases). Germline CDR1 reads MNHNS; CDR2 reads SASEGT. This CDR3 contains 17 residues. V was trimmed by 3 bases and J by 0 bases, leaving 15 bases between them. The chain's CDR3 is CASSDPTGRVSNQPQHF. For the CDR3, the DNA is TGTGCCAGCAGTGACCCGACAGGCCGGGTTAGCAATCAGCCCCAGCATTTT.

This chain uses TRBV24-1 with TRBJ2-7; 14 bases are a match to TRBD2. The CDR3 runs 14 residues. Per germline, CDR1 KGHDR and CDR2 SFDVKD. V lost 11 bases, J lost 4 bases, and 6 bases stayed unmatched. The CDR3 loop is CASRLAGGLYEQYF. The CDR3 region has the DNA TGTGCCAGCCGACTAGCGGGAGGGCTATACGAGCAGTACTTC.

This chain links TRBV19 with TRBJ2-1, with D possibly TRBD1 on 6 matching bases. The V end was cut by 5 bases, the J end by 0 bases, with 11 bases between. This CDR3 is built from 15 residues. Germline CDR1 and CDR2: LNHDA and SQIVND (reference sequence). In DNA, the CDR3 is TGTGCCAGTAGTGATAGGGGGAGCTCCTACAATGAGCAGTTCTTC. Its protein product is CASSDRGSSYNEQFF.

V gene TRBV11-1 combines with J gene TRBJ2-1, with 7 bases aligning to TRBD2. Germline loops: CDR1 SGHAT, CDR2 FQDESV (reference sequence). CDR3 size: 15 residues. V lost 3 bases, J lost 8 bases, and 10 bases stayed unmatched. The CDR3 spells CASSFSKRGSDEQFF. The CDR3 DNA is TGTGCCAGCAGCTTCTCGAAGCGGGGTTCCGATGAGCAGTTCTTC.

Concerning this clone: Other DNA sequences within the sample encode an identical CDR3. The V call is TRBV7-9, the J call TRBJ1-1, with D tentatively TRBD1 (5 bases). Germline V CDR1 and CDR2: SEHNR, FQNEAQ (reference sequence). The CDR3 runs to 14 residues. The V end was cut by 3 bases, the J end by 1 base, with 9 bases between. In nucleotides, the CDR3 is TGTGCCAGCAGCTTGGGGGGTTCGAACACTGAAGCTTTCTTT. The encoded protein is CASSLGGSNTEAFF.

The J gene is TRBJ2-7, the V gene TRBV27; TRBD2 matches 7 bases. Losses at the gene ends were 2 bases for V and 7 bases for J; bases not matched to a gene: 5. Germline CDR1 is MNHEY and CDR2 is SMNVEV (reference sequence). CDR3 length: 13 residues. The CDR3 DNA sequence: TGTGCCAGCAGTTTACTGGCTAGCGGAGAGCAGTACTTC. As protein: CASSLLASGEQYF.

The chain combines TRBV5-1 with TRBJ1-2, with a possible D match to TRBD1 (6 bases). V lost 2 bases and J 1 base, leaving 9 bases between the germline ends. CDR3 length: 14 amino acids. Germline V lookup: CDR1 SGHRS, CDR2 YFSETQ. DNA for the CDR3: TGCGCCAGCAGCTTCCGGACAGATAACTATGGCTACACCTTC. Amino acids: CASSFRTDNYGYTF.

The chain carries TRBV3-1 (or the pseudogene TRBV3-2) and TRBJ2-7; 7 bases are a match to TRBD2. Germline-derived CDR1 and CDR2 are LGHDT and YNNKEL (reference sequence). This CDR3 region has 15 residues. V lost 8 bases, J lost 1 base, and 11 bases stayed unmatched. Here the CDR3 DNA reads TGTGCCAGCCGCGGGGAGGGACGGGGGTCCTACGAGCAGTACTTC. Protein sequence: CASRGEGRGSYEQYF.

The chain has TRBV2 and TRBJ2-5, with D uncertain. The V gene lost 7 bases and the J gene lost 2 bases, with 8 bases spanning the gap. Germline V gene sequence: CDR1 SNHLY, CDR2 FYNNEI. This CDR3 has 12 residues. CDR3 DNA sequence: TGTGCCAGCATGTGGGCTCAAGAGACCCAGTACTTC. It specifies CASMWAQETQYF. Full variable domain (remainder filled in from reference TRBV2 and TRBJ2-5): EPEVTQTPSHQVTQMGQEVILRCVPISNHLYFYWYRQILGQKVEFLVSFYNNEISEKSEIFDDQFSVERPDGSNFTLKIRSTKLEDSAMYFCASMWAQETQYFGPGTRLLVL.

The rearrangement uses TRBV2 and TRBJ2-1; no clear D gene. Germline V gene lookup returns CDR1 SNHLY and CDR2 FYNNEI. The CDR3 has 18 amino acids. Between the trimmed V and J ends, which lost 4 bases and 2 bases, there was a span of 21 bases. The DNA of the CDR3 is TGTGCCAGCAGTGGAGACGGGTTAAGCGCGTTCACCTACAATGAGCAGTTCTTC. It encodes CASSGDGLSAFTYNEQFF.

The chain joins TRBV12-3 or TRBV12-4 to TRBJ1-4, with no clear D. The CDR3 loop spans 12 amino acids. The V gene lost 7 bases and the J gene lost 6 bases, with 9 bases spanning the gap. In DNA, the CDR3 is TGTGCCAGCACCCCCGCAGATGAAAAACTGTTTTTT. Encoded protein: CASTPADEKLFF.

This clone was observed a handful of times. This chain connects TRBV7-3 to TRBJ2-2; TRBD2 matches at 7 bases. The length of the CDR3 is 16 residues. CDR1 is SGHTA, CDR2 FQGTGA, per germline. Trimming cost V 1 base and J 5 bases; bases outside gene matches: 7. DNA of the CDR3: TGTGCCAGCAGCTTAAGACGGCGGGAGAGGACCGGGGAGCTGTTTTTT. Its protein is CASSLRRRERTGELFF.

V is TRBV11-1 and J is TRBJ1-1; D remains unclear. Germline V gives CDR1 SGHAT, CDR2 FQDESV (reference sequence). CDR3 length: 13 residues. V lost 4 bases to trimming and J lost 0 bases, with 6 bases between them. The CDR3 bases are TGTGCCAGCAGCTCCCAGATGAACACTGAAGCTTTCTTT. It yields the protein CASSSQMNTEAFF. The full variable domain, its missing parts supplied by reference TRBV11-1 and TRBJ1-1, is EAEVAQSPRYKITEKSQAVAFWCDPISGHATLYWYRQILGQGPELLVQFQDESVVDDSQLPKDRFSAERLKGVDSTLKIQPAELGDSAMYLCASSSQMNTEAFFGQGTRLTVV.

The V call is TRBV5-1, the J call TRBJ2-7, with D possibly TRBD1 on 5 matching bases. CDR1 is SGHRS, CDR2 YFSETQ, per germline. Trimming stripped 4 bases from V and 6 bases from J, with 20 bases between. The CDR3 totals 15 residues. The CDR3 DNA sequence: TGCGCCAGCAGCCTCAATCCTCCCCCACAGGTCGAGCAGTACTTC. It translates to CASSLNPPPQVEQYF. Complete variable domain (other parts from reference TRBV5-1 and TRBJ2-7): KAGVTQTPRYLIKTRGQQVTLSCSPISGHRSVSWYQQTPGQGLQFLFEYFSETQRNKGNFPGRFSGRQFSNSRSEMNVSTLELGDSALYLCASSLNPPPQVEQYFGPGTRLTVT.

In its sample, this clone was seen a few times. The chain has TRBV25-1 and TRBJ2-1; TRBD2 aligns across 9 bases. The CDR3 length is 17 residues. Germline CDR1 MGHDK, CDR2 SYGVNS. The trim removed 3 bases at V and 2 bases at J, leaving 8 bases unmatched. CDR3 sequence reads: CASSEAVAGGPYNEQFF. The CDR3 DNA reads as TGTGCCAGCAGTGAGGCGGTCGCGGGAGGGCCCTACAATGAGCAGTTCTTC. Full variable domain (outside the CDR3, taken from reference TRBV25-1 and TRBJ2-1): EADIYQTPRYLVIGTGKKITLECSQTMGHDKMYWYQQDPGMELHLIHYSYGVNSTEKGDLSSESTVSRIRTEHFPLTLESARPSHTSQYLCASSEAVAGGPYNEQFFGPGTRLTVL.

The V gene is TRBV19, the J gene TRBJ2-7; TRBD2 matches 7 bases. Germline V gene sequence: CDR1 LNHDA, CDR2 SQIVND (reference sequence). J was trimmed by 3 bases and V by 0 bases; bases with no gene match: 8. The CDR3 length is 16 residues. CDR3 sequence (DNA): TGTGCCAGTAGTATAGATTTTGCGGGAGTCGGCTACGAGCAGTACTTC. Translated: CASSIDFAGVGYEQYF.

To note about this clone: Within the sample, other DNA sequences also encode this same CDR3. The CDR3 region has the DNA TGTGCCAGCAGTTTATGGGGGAGGGGCACAGATACGCAGTATTTT. This codes for CASSLWGRGTDTQYF. J is TRBJ2-3 and V is TRBV28; 7 bases agree with TRBD2. The CDR3 extends over 15 amino acids. V dropped 0 bases and J dropped 1; count of bases not matched to a gene: 1. Germline-derived CDR1 and CDR2 are MDHEN and SYDVKM.

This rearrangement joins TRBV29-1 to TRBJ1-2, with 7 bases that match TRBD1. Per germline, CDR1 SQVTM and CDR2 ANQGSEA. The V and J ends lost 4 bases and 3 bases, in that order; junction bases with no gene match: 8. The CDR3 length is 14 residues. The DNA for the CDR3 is TGCAGCGTTGGGTCCGCCGGGACAGACTATGGCTACACCTTC. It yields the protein CSVGSAGTDYGYTF.

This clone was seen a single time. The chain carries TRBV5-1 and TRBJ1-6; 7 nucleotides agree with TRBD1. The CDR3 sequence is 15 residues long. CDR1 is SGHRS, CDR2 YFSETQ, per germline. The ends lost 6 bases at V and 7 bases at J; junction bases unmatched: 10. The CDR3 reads CASTLDRHVNSPLHF. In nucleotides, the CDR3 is TGCGCCAGCACCCTGGACAGGCACGTGAATTCACCCCTCCACTTT.

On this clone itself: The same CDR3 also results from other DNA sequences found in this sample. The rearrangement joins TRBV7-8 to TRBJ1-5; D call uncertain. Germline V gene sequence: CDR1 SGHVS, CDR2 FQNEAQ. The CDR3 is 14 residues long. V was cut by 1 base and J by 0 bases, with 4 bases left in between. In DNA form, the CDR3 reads TGTGCCAGCAGCTTAGGAGATAGCAATCAGCCCCAGCATTTT. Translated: CASSLGDSNQPQHF.

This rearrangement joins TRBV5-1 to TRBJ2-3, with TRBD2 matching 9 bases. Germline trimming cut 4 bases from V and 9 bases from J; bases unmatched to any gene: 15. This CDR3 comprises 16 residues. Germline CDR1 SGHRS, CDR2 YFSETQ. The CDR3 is CASSPTGTSSSGTQYF. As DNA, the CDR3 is TGCGCCAGCAGCCCAACCGGGACTAGCTCTTCCGGGACGCAGTATTTT.

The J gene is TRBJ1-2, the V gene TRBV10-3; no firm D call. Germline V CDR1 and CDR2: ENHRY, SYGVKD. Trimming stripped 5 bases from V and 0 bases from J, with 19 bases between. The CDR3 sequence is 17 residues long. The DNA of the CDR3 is TGTGCCATCAGTCTTCAAGCGGGGATTTCGGCTAACTATGGCTACACCTTC. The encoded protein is CAISLQAGISANYGYTF.

Here the CDR3 DNA reads TGCGCCAGCAGCTTTTCCGTGACAGGGCCGGGAAACACCATATATTTT. Amino acids: CASSFSVTGPGNTIYF. V gene TRBV5-1 combines with J gene TRBJ1-3, with 7 bases lining up with TRBD1. V shed 2 bases, J shed 4 bases, and the junction held 9 bases outside the gene matches. This CDR3 has 16 amino acids. Per germline, CDR1 SGHRS and CDR2 YFSETQ.

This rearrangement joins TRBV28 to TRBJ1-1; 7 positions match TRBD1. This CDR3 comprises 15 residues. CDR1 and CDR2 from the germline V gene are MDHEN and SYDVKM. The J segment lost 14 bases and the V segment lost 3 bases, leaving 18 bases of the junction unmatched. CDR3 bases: TGTGCCAGCAGTTTGGGGACCGGGACAGCCACCTCCGGATTCTTT. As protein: CASSLGTGTATSGFF.